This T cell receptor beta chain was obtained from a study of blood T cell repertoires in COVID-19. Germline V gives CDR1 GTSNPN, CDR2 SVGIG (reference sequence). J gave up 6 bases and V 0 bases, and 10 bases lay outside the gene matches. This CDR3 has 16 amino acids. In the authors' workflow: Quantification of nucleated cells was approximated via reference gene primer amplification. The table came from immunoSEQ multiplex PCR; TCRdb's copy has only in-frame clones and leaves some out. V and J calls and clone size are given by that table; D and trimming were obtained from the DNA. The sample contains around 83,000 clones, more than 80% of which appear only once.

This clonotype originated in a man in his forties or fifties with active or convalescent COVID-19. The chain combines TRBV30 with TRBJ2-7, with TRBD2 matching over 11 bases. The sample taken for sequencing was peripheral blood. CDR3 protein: CAWSVISGRAGSEQYF. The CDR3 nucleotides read TGTGCCTGGAGTGTGATTAGCGGGAGGGCGGGGAGCGAGCAGTACTTC. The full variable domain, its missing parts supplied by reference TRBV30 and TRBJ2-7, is SQTIHQWPATLVQPVGSPLSLECTVEGTSNPNLYWYRQAAGRGLQLLFYSVGIGQISSEVPQNLSASRPQDRQFILSSKKLLLSDSGFYLCAWSVISGRAGSEQYFGPGTRLTVT.